Given below is one T cell receptor beta chain in context. The CDR3 sequence is 15 residues long. Germline lookup yields CDR1 SGHDT and CDR2 YYEEEE. V dropped 2 bases and J dropped 3 bases, with 14 bases sitting between them. The method was immunoSEQ multiplex PCR; TCRdb's version includes in-frame clones alone and lacks a portion of them. The repertoire holds approximately 89,000 clones, with approximately 88% as singletons. These data are taken from a study of PD-1 blockade in classical Hodgkin lymphoma. Each patient's relapse followed autologous stem cell transplantation, and brentuximab vedotin exposure varied.

The TCR was taken from a human donor with classical Hodgkin lymphoma. This specimen consisted of peripheral blood mononuclear cells (PBMCs), obtained at baseline. The genes are TRBV5-6 and TRBJ2-5, with D tentatively TRBD2 (5 bases). CDR3 residues: CASSFPSVEEETQYF. CDR3 in DNA: TGTGCCAGCAGCTTCCCGTCAGTGGAGGAAGAGACCCAGTACTTC.